A single sample gave rise to the 5 T cell receptor beta chains below, sequenced in a study of naive and memory T cell subsets. Both TRBC1 and TRBC2 were covered by a beta constant-region primer of two equimolar oligonucleotides. Ligated cDNA was amplified by four rounds of PCR with nested alpha and beta constant-region primers and SP2. Using its own MiXCR run on the UMI-ligation and nested PCR reads, TCRdb lists one record per CDR3 protein. The sample has approximately 80,000 distinct CDR3 sequences, approximately 9.2% seen once. The sequencing input was naive CD8+ T cells from blood. These receptors originate from a human donor in good health.

Written as DNA, the CDR3 is TGTGCCAGCGGATCTTACGGACAAGACTCCTACGAGCAGTACTTC. It is translated as CASGSYGQDSYEQYF. This sequence joins TRBV28 and TRBJ2-7; a weak D match, TRBD1 (5 bases). Between the trimmed V and J ends, which lost 8 bases and 0 bases, there was a span of 17 bases. The CDR3 spans 15 residues. Germline V gene sequence: CDR1 MDHEN, CDR2 SYDVKM.

This clonotype was counted at least ten times. V is TRBV27 and J is TRBJ2-3; TRBD1 or TRBD2 may be the D gene (5 bases each). The CDR3 runs to 15 residues. CDR1 and CDR2 from the germline V gene are MNHEY and SMNVEV (reference sequence). V dropped 2 bases and J dropped 0 bases, with 9 bases sitting between them. CDR3 in DNA: TGTGCCAGCAGTTTAGGGACCACGAGCACAGATACGCAGTATTTT. It yields the protein CASSLGTTSTDTQYF.

This clonotype occurred a few times. The J gene is TRBJ1-3, the V gene TRBV28; D gene ambiguous. V shed 3 bases and J shed 2 bases, with 5 bases lying between them. The CDR3 runs to 13 residues. Looked up from germline, CDR1 is MDHEN and CDR2 is SYDVKM. The CDR3 loop is CASSLGTGNTIYF. The CDR3 nucleotides are TGTGCCAGCAGTTTGGGGACTGGAAACACCATATATTTT.

The chain joins TRBV12-3 or TRBV12-4 to TRBJ2-3, with 10 positions matching TRBD2. The CDR3 has 15 amino acids. V shed 2 bases and J 2 bases; nucleotides not matched to a gene: 1. DNA of the CDR3: TGTGCCAGCAGTTTAACTAGCGGGACCACAGATACGCAGTATTTT. Encoded protein: CASSLTSGTTDTQYF.

This clonotype was observed many times. The chain recombines TRBV7-9 with TRBJ2-1; D gene unclear. Germline-derived CDR1 and CDR2 are SEHNR and FQNEAQ (reference sequence). The V end lost 5 bases, the J end lost 5 bases, and 7 bases lay between the germline ends. The CDR3 loop spans 12 amino acids. CDR3 DNA: TGTGCCAGCAGCCCGACGAACAATGAGCAGTTCTTC. Translating it yields CASSPTNNEQFF.